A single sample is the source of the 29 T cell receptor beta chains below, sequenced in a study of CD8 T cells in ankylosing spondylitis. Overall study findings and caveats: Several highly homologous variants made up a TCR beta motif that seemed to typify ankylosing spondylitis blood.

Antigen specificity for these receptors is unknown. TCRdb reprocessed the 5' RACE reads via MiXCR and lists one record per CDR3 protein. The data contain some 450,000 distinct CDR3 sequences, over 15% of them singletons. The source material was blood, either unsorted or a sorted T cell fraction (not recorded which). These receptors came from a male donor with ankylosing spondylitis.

CDR3 DNA: TGCGCCAGCGGAAGGGACGGCCGTGCTGTGGATGAGCAGTTCTTC. Translated, it gives CASGRDGRAVDEQFF. The chain is built from TRBV5-1 and TRBJ2-1; D possibly matches TRBD1 or TRBD2 (5 bases each). The CDR3 is made up of 15 amino acids. Germline CDR1 and CDR2: SGHRS and YFSETQ. V lost 7 bases to trimming and J lost 8 bases, with 22 bases between them.

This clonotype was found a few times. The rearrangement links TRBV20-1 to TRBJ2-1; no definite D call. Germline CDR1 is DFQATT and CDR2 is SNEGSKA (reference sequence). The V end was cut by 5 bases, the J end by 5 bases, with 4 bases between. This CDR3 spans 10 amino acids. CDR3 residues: CSAPNNEQFF. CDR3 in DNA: TGCAGTGCTCCGAACAATGAGCAGTTCTTC.

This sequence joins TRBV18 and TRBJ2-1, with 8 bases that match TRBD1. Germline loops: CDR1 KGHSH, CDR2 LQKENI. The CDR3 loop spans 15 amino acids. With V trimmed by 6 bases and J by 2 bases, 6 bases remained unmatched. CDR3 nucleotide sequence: TGTGCCAGCTCCCTGGACAGGGAAACCTACAATGAGCAGTTCTTC. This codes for CASSLDRETYNEQFF. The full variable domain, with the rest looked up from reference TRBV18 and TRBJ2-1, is NAGVMQNPRHLVRRRGQEARLRCSPMKGHSHVYWYRQLPEEGLKFMVYLQKENIIDESGMPKERFSAEFPKEGPSILRIQQVVRGDSAAYFCASSLDRETYNEQFFGPGTRLTVL.

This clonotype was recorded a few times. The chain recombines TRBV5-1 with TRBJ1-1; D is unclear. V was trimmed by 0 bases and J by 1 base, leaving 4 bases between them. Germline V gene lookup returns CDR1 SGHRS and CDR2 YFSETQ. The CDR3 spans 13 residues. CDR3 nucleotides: TGCGCCAGCAGCTTGGTTACGAACACTGAAGCTTTCTTT. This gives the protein CASSLVTNTEAFF.

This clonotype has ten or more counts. CDR3 sequence: CSAKGQGAYSNQPQHF. The CDR3 nucleotides read TGCAGTGCGAAGGGACAGGGGGCCTATAGCAATCAGCCCCAGCATTTT. V and J are TRBV20-1 and TRBJ1-5; 12 nucleotides line up with TRBD1. The CDR3 contains 16 residues. Germline trimming cut 6 bases from V and 0 bases from J; bases unmatched to any gene: 6. The germline CDR1 and CDR2 sequences are DFQATT and SNEGSKA (reference sequence).

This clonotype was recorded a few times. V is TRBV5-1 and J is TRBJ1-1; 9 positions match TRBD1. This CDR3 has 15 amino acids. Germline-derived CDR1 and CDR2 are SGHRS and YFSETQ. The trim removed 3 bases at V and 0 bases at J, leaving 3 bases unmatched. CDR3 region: CASSWGDRVNTEAFF. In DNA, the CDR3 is TGCGCCAGCAGCTGGGGGGACAGGGTGAACACTGAAGCTTTCTTT.

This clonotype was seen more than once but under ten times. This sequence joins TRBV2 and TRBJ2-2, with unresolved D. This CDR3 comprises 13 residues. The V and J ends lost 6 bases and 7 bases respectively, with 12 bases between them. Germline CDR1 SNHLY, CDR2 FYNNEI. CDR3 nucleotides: TGTGCCAGCAGGGTAGTGGGTGTCGGGGAGCTGTTTTTT. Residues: CASRVVGVGELFF.

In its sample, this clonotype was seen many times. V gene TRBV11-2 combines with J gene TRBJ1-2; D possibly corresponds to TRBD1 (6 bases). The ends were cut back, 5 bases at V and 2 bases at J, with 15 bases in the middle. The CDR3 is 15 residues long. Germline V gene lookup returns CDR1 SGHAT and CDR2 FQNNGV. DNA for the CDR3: TGTGCCAGCAGCAAATCCCGAGGACAGAACTATGGCTACACCTTC. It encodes CASSKSRGQNYGYTF. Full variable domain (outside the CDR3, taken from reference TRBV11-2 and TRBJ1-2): EAGVAQSPRYKIIEKRQSVAFWCNPISGHATLYWYQQILGQGPKLLIQFQNNGVVDDSQLPKDRFSAERLKGVDSTLKIQPAKLEDSAVYLCASSKSRGQNYGYTFGSGTRLTVV.

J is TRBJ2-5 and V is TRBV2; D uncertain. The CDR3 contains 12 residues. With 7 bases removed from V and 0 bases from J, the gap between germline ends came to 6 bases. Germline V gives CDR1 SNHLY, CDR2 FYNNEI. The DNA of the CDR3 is TGTGCCAGCAAAATTCACCAAGAGACCCAGTACTTC. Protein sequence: CASKIHQETQYF. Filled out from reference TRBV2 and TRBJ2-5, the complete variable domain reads EPEVTQTPSHQVTQMGQEVILRCVPISNHLYFYWYRQILGQKVEFLVSFYNNEISEKSEIFDDQFSVERPDGSNFTLKIRSTKLEDSAMYFCASKIHQETQYFGPGTRLLVL.

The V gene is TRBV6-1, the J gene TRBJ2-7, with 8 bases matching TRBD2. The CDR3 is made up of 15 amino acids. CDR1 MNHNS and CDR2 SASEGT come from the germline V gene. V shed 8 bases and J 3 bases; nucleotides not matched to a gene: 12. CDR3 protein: CASSRGGQEGYEQYF. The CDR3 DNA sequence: TGTGCCAGCTCCCGCGGGGGGCAGGAAGGCTACGAGCAGTACTTC.

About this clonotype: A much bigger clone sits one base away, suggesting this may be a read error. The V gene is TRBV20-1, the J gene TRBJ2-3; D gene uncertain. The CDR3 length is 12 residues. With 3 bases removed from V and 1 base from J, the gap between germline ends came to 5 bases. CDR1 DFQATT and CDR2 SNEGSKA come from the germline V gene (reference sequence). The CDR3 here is CSASWGTDTQYF. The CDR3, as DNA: TGCAGTGCTAGCTGGGGCACAGATACGCAGTATTTT.

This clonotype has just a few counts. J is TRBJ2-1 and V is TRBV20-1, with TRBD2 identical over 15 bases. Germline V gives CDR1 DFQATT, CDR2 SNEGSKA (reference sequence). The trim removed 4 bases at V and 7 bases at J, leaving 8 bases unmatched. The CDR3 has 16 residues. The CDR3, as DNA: TGCAGTGCTATCCCCGGGACTAGCGGGGGGTGGAATGAGCAGTTCTTC. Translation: CSAIPGTSGGWNEQFF.

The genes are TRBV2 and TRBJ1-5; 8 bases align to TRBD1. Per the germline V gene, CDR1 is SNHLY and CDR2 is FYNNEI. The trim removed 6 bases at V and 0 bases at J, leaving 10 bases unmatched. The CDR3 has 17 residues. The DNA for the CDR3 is TGTGCCAGCAGCTACTCCGGGACAGGCTATAGCAATCAGCCCCAGCATTTT. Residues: CASSYSGTGYSNQPQHF.

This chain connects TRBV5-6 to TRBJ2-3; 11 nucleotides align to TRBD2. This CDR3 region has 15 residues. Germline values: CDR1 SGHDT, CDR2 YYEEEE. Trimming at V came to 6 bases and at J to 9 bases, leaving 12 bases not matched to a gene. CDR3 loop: CASNPLAGGFQTQYF. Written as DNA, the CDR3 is TGTGCCAGCAACCCATTAGCGGGAGGGTTTCAGACGCAGTATTTT.

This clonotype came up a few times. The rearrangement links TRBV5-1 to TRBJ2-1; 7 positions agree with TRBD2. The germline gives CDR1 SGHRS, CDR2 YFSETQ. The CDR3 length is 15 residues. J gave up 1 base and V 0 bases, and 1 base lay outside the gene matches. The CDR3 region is CASSLELASYNEQFF. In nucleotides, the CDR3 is TGCGCCAGCAGCTTGGAACTAGCGTCCTACAATGAGCAGTTCTTC. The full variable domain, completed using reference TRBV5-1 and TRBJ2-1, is KAGVTQTPRYLIKTRGQQVTLSCSPISGHRSVSWYQQTPGQGLQFLFEYFSETQRNKGNFPGRFSGRQFSNSRSEMNVSTLELGDSALYLCASSLELASYNEQFFGPGTRLTVL.

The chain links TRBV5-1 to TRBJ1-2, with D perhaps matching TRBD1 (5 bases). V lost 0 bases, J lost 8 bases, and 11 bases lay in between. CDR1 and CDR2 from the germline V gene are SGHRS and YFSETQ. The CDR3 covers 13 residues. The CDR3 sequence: CASSLVVQGGYTF. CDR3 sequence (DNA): TGCGCCAGCAGCTTGGTCGTGCAGGGCGGCTACACCTTC.

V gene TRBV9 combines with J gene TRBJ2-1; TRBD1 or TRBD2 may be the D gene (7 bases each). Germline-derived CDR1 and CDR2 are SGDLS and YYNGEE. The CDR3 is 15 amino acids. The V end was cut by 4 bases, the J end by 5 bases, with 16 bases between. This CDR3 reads CASSPRQGGDNEQFF. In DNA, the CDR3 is TGTGCCAGCAGCCCCAGACAGGGAGGGGACAATGAGCAGTTCTTC. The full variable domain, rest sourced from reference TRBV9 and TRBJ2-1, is DSGVTQTPKHLITATGQRVTLRCSPRSGDLSVYWYQQSLDQGLQFLIQYYNGEERAKGNILERFSAQQFPDLHSELNLSSLELGDSALYFCASSPRQGGDNEQFFGPGTRLTVL.

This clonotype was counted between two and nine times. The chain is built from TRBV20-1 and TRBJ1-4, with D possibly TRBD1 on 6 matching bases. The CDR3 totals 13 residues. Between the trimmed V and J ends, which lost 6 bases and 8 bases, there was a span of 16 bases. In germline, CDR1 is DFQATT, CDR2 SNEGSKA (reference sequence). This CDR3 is CSARGHRGEKLFF. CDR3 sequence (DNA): TGCAGTGCCAGGGGTCATAGAGGGGAAAAACTGTTTTTT.

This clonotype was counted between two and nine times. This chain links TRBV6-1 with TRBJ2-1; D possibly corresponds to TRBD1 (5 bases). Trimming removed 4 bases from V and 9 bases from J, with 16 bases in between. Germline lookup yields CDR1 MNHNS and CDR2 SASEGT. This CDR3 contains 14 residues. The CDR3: CASSVATGKIEQFF. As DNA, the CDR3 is TGTGCCAGCAGTGTAGCCACAGGAAAGATTGAGCAGTTCTTC.

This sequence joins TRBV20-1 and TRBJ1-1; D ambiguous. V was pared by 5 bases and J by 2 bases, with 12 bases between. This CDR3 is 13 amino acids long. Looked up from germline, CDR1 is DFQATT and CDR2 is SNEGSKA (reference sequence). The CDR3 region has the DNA TGCAGTGCTGAGTATACAAGTAACACTGAAGCTTTCTTT. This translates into CSAEYTSNTEAFF.

The CDR3, as DNA: TGTGCCAGCAGCCCAGCCACAGGGCTGACCTACAATGAGCAGTTCTTC. Protein: CASSPATGLTYNEQFF. The V call is TRBV9, the J call TRBJ2-1, with D perhaps TRBD1 (6 bases). Germline assignment: CDR1 SGDLS and CDR2 YYNGEE. The CDR3 is 16 residues long. V shed 4 bases and J shed 2 bases, with 16 bases lying between them.

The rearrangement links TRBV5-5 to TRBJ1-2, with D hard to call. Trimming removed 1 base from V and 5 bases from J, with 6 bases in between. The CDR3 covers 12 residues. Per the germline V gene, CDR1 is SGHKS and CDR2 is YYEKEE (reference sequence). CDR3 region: CASSLNGYGYTF. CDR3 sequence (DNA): TGTGCCAGCAGCTTGAATGGTTATGGCTACACCTTC.

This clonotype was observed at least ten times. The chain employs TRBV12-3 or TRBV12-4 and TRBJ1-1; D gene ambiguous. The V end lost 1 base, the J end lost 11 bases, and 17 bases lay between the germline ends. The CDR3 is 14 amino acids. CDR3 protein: CASSLEGPGRAAFF. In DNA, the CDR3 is TGTGCCAGCAGTTTAGAAGGTCCAGGCCGCGCGGCTTTCTTT.

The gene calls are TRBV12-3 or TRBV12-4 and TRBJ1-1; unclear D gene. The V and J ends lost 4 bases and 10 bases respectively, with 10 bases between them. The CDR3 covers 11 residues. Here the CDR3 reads CASSSFSGAFF. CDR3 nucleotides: TGTGCCAGCAGTTCCTTTTCCGGAGCTTTCTTT.

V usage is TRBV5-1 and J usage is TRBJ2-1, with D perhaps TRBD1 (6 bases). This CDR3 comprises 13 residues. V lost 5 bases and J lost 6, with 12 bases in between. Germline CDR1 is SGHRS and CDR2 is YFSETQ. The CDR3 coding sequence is TGCGCCAGCAGGGAGACAGGTTTCAATGAGCAGTTCTTC. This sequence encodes CASRETGFNEQFF.

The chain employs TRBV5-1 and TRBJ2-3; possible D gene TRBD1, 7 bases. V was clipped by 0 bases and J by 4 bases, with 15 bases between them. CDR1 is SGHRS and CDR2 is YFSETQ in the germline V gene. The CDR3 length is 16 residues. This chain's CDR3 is CASSLGTGGGSDTQYF. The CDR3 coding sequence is TGCGCCAGCAGCTTGGGGACAGGCGGAGGGTCAGATACGCAGTATTTT.

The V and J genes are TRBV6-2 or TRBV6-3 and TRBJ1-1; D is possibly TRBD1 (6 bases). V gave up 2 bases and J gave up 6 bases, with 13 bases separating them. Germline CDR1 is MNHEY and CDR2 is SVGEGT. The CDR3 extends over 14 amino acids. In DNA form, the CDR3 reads TGTGCCAGCAGTTACGGGCAGGGGAGCCCTGAAGCTTTCTTT. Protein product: CASSYGQGSPEAFF.

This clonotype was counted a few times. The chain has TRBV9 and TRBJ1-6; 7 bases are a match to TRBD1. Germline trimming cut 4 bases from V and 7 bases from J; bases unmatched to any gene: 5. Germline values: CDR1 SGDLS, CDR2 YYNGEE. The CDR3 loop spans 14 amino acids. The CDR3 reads CASSLTGDNSPLHF. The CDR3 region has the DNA TGTGCCAGCAGCCTTACAGGGGACAATTCACCCCTCCACTTT.

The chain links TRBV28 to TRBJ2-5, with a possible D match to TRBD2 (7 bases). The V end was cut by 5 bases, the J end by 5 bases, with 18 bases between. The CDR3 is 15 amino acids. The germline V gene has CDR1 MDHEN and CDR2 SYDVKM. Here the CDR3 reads CASSETSSRGETQYF. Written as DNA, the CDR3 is TGTGCCAGCAGTGAGACTAGCTCGAGGGGGGAGACCCAGTACTTC.